A selection of T cell receptor beta chains follows, all from one sample in a study of cytomegalovirus exposure and HLA in healthy donors. Produced via immunoSEQ multiplex PCR; TCRdb's table is partial and in-frame only. Of around 86,000 clones in the sample, approximately 7.6% were seen once. The sequencing sample was made of PBMCs. These receptors all come from a man aged 50 to 60 in good health and CMV-seronegative. CDR3s include the opening cysteine and the closing phenylalanine or tryptophan. Fields, in order: J gene, D gene, V gene, clone size, CDR3 protein, CDR3 DNA. D genes are given only for firm matches. Expanded clones get a size class; other rows say once, few or many, or leave the size out.

>TRBJ2-7|TRBD1|TRBV7-9|-
CVSSSGTAYEQYF
TGTGTCAGCAGCTCCGGGACAGCCTACGAGCAGTACTTC
>TRBJ2-2|TRBD2|TRBV7-2|-
CASSLFLAGVAGELFF
TGTGCCAGCAGCCTGTTCTTGGCGGGAGTAGCCGGGGAGCTGTTTTTT
>TRBJ2-5|-|TRBV6-5|few
CASHLRLDGAQYF
TGTGCCAGCCATCTCCGACTCGACGGAGCCCAGTACTTC
>TRBJ2-2|TRBD1|TRBV13|few
CASSSSGTGGIGELFF
TGTGCCAGCAGCTCGTCCGGGACAGGGGGCATAGGGGAGCTGTTTTTT
>TRBJ2-5|TRBD2|TRBV2|-
CASVGLAGRETQYF
TGTGCCAGTGTCGGACTAGCGGGCCGGGAGACCCAGTACTTC
>TRBJ1-3|-|TRBV21-1|few
CASSKFYRRNTIYF
TGTGCCAGCAGCAAATTTTACAGAAGAAACACCATATATTTT
>TRBJ2-2|-|TRBV10-1|-
CASSATGEAGELFF
TGCGCCAGCAGTGCTACAGGAGAAGCCGGGGAGCTGTTTTTT
>TRBJ2-2|TRBD2|TRBV6-1|many
CASSVASGGAGELFF
TGTGCCAGCAGTGTGGCTAGCGGGGGGGCCGGGGAGCTGTTTTTT
>TRBJ1-2|-|TRBV21-1|few
CASSKYSTAGDYGYTF
TGTGCCAGCAGCAAGTACTCGACAGCGGGGGACTATGGCTACACCTTC
>TRBJ2-3|-|TRBV5-6|-
CASSLDVGGATDTQYF
TGTGCCAGCAGCTTGGATGTTGGGGGGGCCACAGATACGCAGTATTTT
>TRBJ2-2|TRBD2|TRBV7-2|few
CASSSRLAATNTGELFF
TGTGCCAGCAGCTCCCGACTAGCGGCAACGAACACCGGGGAGCTGTTTTTT
>TRBJ1-5|-|TRBV5-1|-
CASSLEGLNSNQPQHF
TGCGCCAGCAGCTTGGAGGGGCTTAATAGCAATCAGCCCCAGCATTTT
>TRBJ1-5|-|TRBV9|-
CASSGYGDQPQHF
TGTGCCAGCAGCGGGTACGGTGATCAGCCCCAGCATTTT
>TRBJ2-2|TRBD1|TRBV10-3|many
CAINRGQGFSETGELFF
TGTGCCATCAATAGGGGACAGGGGTTTTCGGAAACCGGGGAGCTGTTTTTT
>TRBJ1-1|TRBD1|TRBV19|-
CAGSPVGGPFAFF
TGTGCCGGTAGCCCAGTAGGGGGCCCGTTTGCTTTCTTT
>TRBJ1-5|-|TRBV15|few
CATSRDARDDQPQHF
TGTGCCACCAGCAGAGATGCCAGGGATGATCAGCCCCAGCATTTT
>TRBJ1-2|-|TRBV29-1|few
CSVQGGRYGYTF
TGCAGCGTTCAGGGAGGTCGCTATGGCTACACCTTC
>TRBJ1-2|TRBD1|TRBV9|few
CASSGPGTGGHYGYTF
TGTGCCAGCAGCGGCCCAGGGACAGGGGGACACTATGGCTACACCTTC
>TRBJ1-5|TRBD1|TRBV2|-
CASKGQNSNQPQHF
TGTGCCAGCAAGGGACAGAATAGCAATCAGCCCCAGCATTTT
>TRBJ1-2|TRBD1|TRBV19|-
CASSRSRDSRGYTF
TGTGCCAGTAGCCGCTCCCGGGACAGCAGAGGCTACACCTTC
>TRBJ2-3|TRBD2|TRBV5-1|-
CASRLERGSHTQYF
TGCGCCAGCCGTCTGGAGCGGGGTAGTCATACGCAGTATTTT
>TRBJ2-5|TRBD2|TRBV11-2|few
CASSLVVLAGVGRGTQYF
TGTGCCAGCAGCTTAGTGGTCCTAGCGGGGGTGGGAAGGGGGACCCAGTACTTC
>TRBJ1-4|-|TRBV28|-
CASRIFLGGGNEKLFF
TGTGCCAGCAGAATCTTTCTTGGGGGGGGCAATGAAAAACTGTTTTTT
>TRBJ2-7|-|TRBV6-1|few
CASSESAGLYYEQYF
TGTGCCAGCAGTGAATCTGCAGGGTTATACTACGAGCAGTACTTC
>TRBJ2-5|TRBD1|TRBV28|few
CASRRSSGTAQETQYF
TGTGCCAGCAGACGCTCCTCCGGGACAGCACAAGAGACCCAGTACTTC
>TRBJ2-3|TRBD2|TRBV11-3|-
CASSHGTSITDTQYF
TGTGCCAGCAGCCATGGGACTAGCATCACAGATACGCAGTATTTT
>TRBJ2-4|TRBD2|TRBV10-3|-
CASGGGLAGPTGVYIQYF
TGTGCCTCCGGGGGTGGACTAGCGGGCCCCACTGGGGTGTACATTCAGTACTTC
>TRBJ1-2|-|TRBV2|-
CASSAGYGYTF
TGTGCCAGCAGTGCCGGTTATGGCTACACCTTC
>TRBJ2-7|TRBD2|TRBV18|few
CASSPLAGDPYEQYF
TGTGCCAGCTCACCACTAGCGGGAGACCCCTACGAGCAGTACTTC
>TRBJ1-2|TRBD1|TRBV19|-
CASSWTGFYGYTF
TGTGCCAGTAGTTGGACAGGGTTCTATGGCTACACCTTC
>TRBJ1-4|TRBD1|TRBV7-9|-
CASSTGQRTNEKLFF
TGTGCCAGCAGCACGGGACAGAGAACTAATGAAAAACTGTTTTTT
>TRBJ2-7|-|TRBV5-1|few
CASSLEAPTGREQYF
TGCGCCAGCAGCTTGGAGGCGCCAACGGGGAGAGAGCAGTACTTC
>TRBJ1-2|TRBD1|TRBV5-6|-
CASSFARTGLSGYTF
TGTGCCAGCAGCTTCGCCCGGACAGGCCTTAGCGGCTACACCTTC